Presented here are 5 T cell receptor beta chains from one specimen sequenced in a study of beta chain features in type 1 diabetes. Sequenced material consisted of expressed TCRB transcripts (all of the isolated RNA was reverse transcribed). Sequencing used immunoSEQ multiplex PCR; TCRdb keeps in-frame clones, though not all of them. This table has around 310,000 clones, approximately 10% appearing once. The sequenced sample consisted of naive CD4+ T cells from blood. These receptors came from a woman in her twenties or thirties in good health.

The table lists this clone with a few counts. J is TRBJ2-1 and V is TRBV30; 7 bases are a match to TRBD2. The V gene end was trimmed by 5 bases and the J gene end by 2 bases; junction bases not matched to a gene: 9. CDR3 length: 15 amino acids. Germline-derived CDR1 and CDR2 are GTSNPN and SVGIG (reference sequence). The CDR3 coding sequence is TGTGCCTGGTCTCAGCGGGGACTACCCTACAATGAGCAGTTCTTC. It encodes CAWSQRGLPYNEQFF.

V gene TRBV7-2 combines with J gene TRBJ2-2; TRBD2 matches 11 bases. The CDR3 sequence is 16 residues long. The trim removed 1 base at V and 6 bases at J, leaving 4 bases unmatched. CDR1 and CDR2 from the germline V gene are SGHTA and FQGNSA. DNA of the CDR3: TGTGCCAGCAGCTTAGGAGTAGCGGGAGGGTCCGGGGAGCTGTTTTTT. It translates to CASSLGVAGGSGELFF.

The gene calls are TRBV30 and TRBJ1-5, with 9 bases lining up with TRBD1. Germline lookup yields CDR1 GTSNPN and CDR2 SVGIG (reference sequence). Trimming took 4 bases from V and 0 from J; bases not matched to a gene: 4. The CDR3 has 15 amino acids. CDR3 DNA: TGTGCCTGGACGGGACAGGGATATAGCAATCAGCCCCAGCATTTT. It is translated as CAWTGQGYSNQPQHF. Full variable domain (remainder filled in from reference TRBV30 and TRBJ1-5): SQTIHQWPATLVQPVGSPLSLECTVEGTSNPNLYWYRQAAGRGLQLLFYSVGIGQISSEVPQNLSASRPQDRQFILSSKKLLLSDSGFYLCAWTGQGYSNQPQHFGDGTRLSIL.

The rearrangement links TRBV28 to TRBJ1-2, with D tentatively TRBD1 (5 bases). The CDR3 totals 14 residues. The ends were cut back, 1 base at V and 8 bases at J, with 14 bases in the middle. Germline V lookup: CDR1 MDHEN, CDR2 SYDVKM. This CDR3 is CASSLYSGSYGYTF. CDR3 DNA sequence: TGTGCCAGCAGTTTATATTCAGGGTCGTACGGCTACACCTTC.

This clone was counted a few times. Germline is not matched at one junction end, which may reflect a read error. The genes are TRBV7-2 and TRBJ2-1; a weak D match, TRBD2 (6 bases). The CDR3 spans 14 residues. Germline CDR1 and CDR2: SGHTA and FQGNSA. CDR3 residues: CASSLVVRDSPPVF. The CDR3 region has the DNA TGTGCCAGCAGCTTAGTTGTGAGGGACTCCCCGCCCGTCTTC.